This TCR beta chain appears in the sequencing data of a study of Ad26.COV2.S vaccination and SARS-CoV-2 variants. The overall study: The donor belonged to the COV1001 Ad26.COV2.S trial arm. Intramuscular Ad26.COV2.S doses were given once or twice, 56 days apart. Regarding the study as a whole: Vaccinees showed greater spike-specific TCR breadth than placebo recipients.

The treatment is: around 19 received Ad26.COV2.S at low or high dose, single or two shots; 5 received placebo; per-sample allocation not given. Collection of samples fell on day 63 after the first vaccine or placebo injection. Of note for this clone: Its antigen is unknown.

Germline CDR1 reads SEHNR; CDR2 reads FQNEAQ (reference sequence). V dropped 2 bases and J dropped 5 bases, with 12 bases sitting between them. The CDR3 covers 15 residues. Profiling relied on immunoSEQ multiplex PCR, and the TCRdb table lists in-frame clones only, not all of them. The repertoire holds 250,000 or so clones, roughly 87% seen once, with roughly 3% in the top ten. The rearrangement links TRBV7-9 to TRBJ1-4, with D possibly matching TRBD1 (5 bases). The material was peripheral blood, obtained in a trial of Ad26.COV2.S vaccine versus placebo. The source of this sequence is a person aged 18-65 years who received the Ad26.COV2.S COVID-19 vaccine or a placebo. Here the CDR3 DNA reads TGTGCCAGCAGCTTACGAGGGGTGGCCAATGAAAAACTGTTTTTT. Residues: CASSLRGVANEKLFF.